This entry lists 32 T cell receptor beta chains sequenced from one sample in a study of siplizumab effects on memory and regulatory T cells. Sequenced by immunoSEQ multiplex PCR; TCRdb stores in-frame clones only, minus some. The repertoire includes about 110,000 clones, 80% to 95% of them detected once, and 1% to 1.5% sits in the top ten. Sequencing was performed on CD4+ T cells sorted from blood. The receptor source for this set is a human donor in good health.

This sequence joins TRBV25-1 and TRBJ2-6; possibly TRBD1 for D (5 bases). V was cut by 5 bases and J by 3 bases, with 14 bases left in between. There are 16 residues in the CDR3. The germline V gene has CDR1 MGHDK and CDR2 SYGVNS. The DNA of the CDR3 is TGTGCCAGCAGTCCTTACCGCAGGGATGGGGCCAACGTCCTGACTTTC. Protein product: CASSPYRRDGANVLTF.

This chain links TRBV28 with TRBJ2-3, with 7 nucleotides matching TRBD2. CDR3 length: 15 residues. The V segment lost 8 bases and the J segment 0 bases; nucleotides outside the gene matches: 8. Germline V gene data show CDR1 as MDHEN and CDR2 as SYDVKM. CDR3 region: CASAGGWESTDTQYF. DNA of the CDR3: TGTGCCAGCGCCGGGGGGTGGGAAAGCACAGATACGCAGTATTTT.

The CDR3 is CASSSEAGLGTGELFF. The CDR3 DNA is TGTGCCAGCAGCTCTGAAGCGGGGTTGGGAACCGGGGAGCTGTTTTTT. The rearrangement links TRBV5-8 to TRBJ2-2; 7 positions match TRBD2. After removal of 3 bases from V and 5 bases from J, the junction contained 10 bases not matched to a gene. Looked up from germline, CDR1 is SGHTS and CDR2 is YDEGEE. The CDR3 consists of 16 residues.

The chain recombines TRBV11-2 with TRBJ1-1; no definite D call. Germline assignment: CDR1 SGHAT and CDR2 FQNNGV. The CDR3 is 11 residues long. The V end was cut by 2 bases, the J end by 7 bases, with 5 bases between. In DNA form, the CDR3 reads TGTGCCAGCAGCTTATATATTGAAGCTTTCTTT. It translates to CASSLYIEAFF.

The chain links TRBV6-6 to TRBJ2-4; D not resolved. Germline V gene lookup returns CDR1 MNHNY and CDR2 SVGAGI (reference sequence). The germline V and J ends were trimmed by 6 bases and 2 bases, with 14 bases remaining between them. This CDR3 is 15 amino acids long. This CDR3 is CASRVGLPSKNIQYF. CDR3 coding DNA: TGTGCCAGCAGAGTAGGCCTCCCATCCAAAAACATTCAGTACTTC.

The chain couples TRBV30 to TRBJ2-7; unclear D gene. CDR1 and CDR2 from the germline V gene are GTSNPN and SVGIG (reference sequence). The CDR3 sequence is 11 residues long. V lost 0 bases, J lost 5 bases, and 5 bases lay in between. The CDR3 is CAWSVEHEQYF. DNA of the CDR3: TGTGCCTGGAGTGTGGAGCACGAGCAGTACTTC.

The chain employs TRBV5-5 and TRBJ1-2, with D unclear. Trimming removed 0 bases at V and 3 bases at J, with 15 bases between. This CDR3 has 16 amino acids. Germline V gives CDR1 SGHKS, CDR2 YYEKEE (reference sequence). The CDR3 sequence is CASSLGRVREDYGYTF. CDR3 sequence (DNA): TGTGCCAGCAGCTTGGGGAGGGTCCGGGAGGACTATGGCTACACCTTC.

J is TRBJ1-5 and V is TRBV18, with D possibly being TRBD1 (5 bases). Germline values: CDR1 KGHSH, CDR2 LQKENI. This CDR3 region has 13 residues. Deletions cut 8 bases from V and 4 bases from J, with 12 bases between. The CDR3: CASAEGPNQPQHF. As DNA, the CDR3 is TGTGCCAGCGCGGAGGGACCGAATCAGCCCCAGCATTTT.

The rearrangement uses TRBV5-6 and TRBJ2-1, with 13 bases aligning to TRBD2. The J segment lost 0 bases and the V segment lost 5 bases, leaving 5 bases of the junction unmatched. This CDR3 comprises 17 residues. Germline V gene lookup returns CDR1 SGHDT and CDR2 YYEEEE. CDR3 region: CASRRTSGGLSYNEQFF. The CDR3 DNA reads TGTGCCAGCAGGAGGACTAGCGGGGGCCTCTCCTACAATGAGCAGTTCTTC.

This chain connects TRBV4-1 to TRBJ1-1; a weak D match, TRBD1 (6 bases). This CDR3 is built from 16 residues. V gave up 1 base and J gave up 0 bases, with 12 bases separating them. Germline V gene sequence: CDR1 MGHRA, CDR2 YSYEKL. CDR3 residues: CASSQVQGILNTEAFF. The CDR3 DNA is TGCGCCAGCAGCCAAGTGCAGGGGATTTTGAACACTGAAGCTTTCTTT.

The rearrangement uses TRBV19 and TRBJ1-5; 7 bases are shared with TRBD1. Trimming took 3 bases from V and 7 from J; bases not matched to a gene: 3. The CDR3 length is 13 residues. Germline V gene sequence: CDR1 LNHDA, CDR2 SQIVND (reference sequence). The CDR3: CASSIRQGQPQHF. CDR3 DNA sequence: TGTGCCAGTAGTATTCGACAGGGACAGCCCCAGCATTTT.

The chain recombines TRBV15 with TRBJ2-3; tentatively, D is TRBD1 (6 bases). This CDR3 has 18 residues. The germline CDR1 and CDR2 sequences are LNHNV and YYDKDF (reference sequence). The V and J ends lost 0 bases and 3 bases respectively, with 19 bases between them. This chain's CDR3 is CATSRDQTGAQVTDTQYF. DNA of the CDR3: TGTGCCACCAGCAGAGATCAGACAGGCGCCCAAGTGACAGATACGCAGTATTTT.

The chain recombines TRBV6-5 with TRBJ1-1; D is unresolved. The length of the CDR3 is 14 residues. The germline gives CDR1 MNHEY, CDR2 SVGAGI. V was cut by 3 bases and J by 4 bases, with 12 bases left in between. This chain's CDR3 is CASSYVGVSTEAFF. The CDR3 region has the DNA TGTGCCAGCAGTTATGTTGGGGTTAGCACTGAAGCTTTCTTT.

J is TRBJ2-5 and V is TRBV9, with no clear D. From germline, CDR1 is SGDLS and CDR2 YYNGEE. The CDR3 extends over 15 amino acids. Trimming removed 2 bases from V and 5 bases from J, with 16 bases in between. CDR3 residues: CASSVFGSSRETQYF. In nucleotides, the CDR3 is TGTGCCAGCAGCGTTTTCGGGTCAAGTAGGGAGACCCAGTACTTC. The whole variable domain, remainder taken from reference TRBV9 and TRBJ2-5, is DSGVTQTPKHLITATGQRVTLRCSPRSGDLSVYWYQQSLDQGLQFLIQYYNGEERAKGNILERFSAQQFPDLHSELNLSSLELGDSALYFCASSVFGSSRETQYFGPGTRLLVL.

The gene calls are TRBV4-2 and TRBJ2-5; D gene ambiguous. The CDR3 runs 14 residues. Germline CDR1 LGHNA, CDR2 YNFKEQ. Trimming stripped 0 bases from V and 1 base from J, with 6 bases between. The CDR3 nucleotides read TGTGCCAGCAGCCAAGACCCGATCCAAGAGACCCAGTACTTC. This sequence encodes CASSQDPIQETQYF.

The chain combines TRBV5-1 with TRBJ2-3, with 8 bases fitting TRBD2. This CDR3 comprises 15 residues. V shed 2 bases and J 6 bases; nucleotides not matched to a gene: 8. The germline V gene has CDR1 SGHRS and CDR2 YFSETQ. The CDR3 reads CASSLIGLAGDTQYF. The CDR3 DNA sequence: TGCGCCAGCAGCTTAATTGGACTAGCAGGCGATACGCAGTATTTT. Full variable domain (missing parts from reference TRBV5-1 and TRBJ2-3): KAGVTQTPRYLIKTRGQQVTLSCSPISGHRSVSWYQQTPGQGLQFLFEYFSETQRNKGNFPGRFSGRQFSNSRSEMNVSTLELGDSALYLCASSLIGLAGDTQYFGPGTRLTVL.

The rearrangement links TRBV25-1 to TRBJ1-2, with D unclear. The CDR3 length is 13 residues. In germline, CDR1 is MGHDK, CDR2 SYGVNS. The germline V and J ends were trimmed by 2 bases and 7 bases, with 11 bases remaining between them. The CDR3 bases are TGTGCCAGCAGTGAACAGCAGGTCGGTGGCTACACCTTC. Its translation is CASSEQQVGGYTF.

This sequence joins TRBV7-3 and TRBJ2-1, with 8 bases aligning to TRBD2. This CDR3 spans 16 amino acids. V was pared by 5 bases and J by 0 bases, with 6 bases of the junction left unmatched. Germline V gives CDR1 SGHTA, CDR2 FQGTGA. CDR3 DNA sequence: TGTGCCAGCAGCCTCACTAGCGGCGGCTCCTACAATGAGCAGTTCTTC. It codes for CASSLTSGGSYNEQFF.

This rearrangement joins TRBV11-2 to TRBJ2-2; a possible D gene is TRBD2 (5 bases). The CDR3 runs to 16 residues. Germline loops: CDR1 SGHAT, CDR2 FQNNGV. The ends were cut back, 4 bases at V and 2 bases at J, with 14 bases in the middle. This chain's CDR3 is CASSSIRGSNTGELFF. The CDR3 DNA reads TGTGCCAGCAGCTCGATCCGGGGTAGTAACACCGGGGAGCTGTTTTTT.

The chain's CDR3 is CASSDGRGYTDTQYF. DNA for the CDR3: TGTGCCAGCAGTGATGGCAGGGGTTACACAGATACGCAGTATTTT. The J gene is TRBJ2-3, the V gene TRBV2, with TRBD1 as a possible D gene (6 bases). This CDR3 comprises 15 residues. Deletions cut 3 bases from V and 2 bases from J, with 12 bases between. The germline V gene has CDR1 SNHLY and CDR2 FYNNEI. The complete variable domain, with remaining parts taken from reference TRBV2 and TRBJ2-3, reads EPEVTQTPSHQVTQMGQEVILRCVPISNHLYFYWYRQILGQKVEFLVSFYNNEISEKSEIFDDQFSVERPDGSNFTLKIRSTKLEDSAMYFCASSDGRGYTDTQYFGPGTRLTVL.

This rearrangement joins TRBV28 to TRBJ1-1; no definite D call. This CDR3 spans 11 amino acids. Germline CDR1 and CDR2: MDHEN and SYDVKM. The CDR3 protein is CSSSVGTEAFF. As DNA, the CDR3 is TGTAGTTCCTCGGTCGGGACTGAAGCTTTCTTT.

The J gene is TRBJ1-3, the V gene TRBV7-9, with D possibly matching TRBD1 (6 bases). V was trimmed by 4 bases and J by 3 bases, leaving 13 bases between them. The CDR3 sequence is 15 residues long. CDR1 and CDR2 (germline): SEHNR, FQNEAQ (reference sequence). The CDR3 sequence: CASSSSGDDGNTIYF. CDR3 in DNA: TGTGCCAGCAGCTCATCAGGGGATGATGGAAACACCATATATTTT.

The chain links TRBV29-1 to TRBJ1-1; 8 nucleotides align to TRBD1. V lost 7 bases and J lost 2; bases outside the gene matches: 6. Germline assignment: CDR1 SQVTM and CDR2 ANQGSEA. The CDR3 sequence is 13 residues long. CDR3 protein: CSGKGQANTEAFF. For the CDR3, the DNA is TGCAGCGGCAAGGGACAGGCCAACACTGAAGCTTTCTTT.

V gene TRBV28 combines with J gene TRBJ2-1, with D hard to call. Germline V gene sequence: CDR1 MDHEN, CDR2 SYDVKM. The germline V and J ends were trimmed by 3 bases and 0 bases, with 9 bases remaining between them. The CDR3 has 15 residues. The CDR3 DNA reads TGTGCCAGCAGTTTGAGAAAGAGCTCCTACAATGAGCAGTTCTTC. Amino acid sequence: CASSLRKSSYNEQFF.

CDR3 nucleotide sequence: TGTGCCAGCAGCAATGGAGAGTATAGCAATCAGCCCCAGCATTTT. Amino acids: CASSNGEYSNQPQHF. The genes are TRBV7-8 and TRBJ1-5, with D uncertain. CDR3 length equals 15 residues. In germline, CDR1 is SGHVS, CDR2 FQNEAQ. Between the trimmed V and J ends, which lost 5 bases and 0 bases, there was a span of 11 bases.

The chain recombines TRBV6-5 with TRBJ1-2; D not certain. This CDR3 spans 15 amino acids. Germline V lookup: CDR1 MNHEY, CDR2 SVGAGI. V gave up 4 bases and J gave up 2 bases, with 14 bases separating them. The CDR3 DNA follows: TGTGCCAGCAGTTCACCAGGACGGATAAACTATGGCTACACCTTC. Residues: CASSSPGRINYGYTF.

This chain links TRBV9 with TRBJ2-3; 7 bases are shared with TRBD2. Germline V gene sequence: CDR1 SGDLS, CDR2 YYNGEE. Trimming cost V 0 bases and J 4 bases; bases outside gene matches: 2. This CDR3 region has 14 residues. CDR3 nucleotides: TGTGCCAGCAGCGTAGGTGGGGGGGCAGATACGCAGTATTTT. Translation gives CASSVGGGADTQYF.

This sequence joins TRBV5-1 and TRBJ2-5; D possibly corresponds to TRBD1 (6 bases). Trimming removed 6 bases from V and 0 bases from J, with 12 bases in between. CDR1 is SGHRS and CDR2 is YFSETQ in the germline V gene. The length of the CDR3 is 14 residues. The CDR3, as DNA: TGCGCCAGCAAACCCGGACAGAACCAAGAGACCCAGTACTTC. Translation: CASKPGQNQETQYF.

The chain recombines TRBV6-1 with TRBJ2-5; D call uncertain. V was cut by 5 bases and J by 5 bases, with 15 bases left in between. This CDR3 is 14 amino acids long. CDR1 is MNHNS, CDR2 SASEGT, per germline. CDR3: CASSLSIGSETQYF. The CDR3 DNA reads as TGTGCCAGCAGTTTAAGTATCGGTTCCGAGACCCAGTACTTC.

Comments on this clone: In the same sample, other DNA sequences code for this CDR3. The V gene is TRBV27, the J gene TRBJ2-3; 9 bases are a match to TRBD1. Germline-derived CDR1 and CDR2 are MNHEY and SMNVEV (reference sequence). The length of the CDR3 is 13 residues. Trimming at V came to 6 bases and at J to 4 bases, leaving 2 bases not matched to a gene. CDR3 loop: CASSRQGADTQYF. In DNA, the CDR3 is TGTGCCAGCAGCAGACAGGGGGCAGATACGCAGTATTTT.

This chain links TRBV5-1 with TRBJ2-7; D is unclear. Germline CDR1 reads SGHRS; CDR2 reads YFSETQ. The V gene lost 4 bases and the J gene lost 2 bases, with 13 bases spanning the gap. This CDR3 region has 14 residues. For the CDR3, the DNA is TGCGCCAGCAGCCTGACCCCCGGAACCTACGAGCAGTACTTC. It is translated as CASSLTPGTYEQYF.

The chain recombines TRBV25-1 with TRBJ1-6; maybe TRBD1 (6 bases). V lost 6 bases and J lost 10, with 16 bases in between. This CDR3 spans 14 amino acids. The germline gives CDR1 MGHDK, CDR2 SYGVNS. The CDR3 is CASRKGGNGSPLHF. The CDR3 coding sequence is TGTGCCAGCAGAAAAGGGGGTAACGGATCACCCCTCCACTTT.